This TCR beta chain was sequenced during a study of blood T cell repertoires in COVID-19. Study in general: Acute and convalescent COVID-19 samples came from the United States, Italy and Spain. PBMCs, B-cell-depleted T cells, or T cells provided the cDNA or gDNA that made up the material.

In the authors' methods: Estimation of nucleated cell counts relied on the amplification of reference gene primers. TCRdb's table, derived via immunoSEQ multiplex PCR, lists solely in-frame clones and lacks some. D and trimming were read from the DNA, whereas the V and J calls and clone size are those reported in that table. The repertoire has 120,000 to 150,000 clones, roughly 85% of them found once; the top ten carry about 2.6%. This clone was seen only once. Germline V CDR1 and CDR2: SGDLS, YYNGEE. The V gene end was trimmed by 0 bases and the J gene end by 1 base; junction bases not matched to a gene: 2. There are 15 residues in the CDR3.

Sequencing was carried out using peripheral blood. The source of this sequence is a human donor with acute or convalescent COVID-19. The donor label of this sample is uncertain. This chain connects TRBV9 to TRBJ2-3; 7 nucleotides agree with TRBD1. This CDR3 reads CASSVAGQGTDTQYF. Here the CDR3 DNA reads TGTGCCAGCAGCGTAGCCGGACAGGGCACAGATACGCAGTATTTT.